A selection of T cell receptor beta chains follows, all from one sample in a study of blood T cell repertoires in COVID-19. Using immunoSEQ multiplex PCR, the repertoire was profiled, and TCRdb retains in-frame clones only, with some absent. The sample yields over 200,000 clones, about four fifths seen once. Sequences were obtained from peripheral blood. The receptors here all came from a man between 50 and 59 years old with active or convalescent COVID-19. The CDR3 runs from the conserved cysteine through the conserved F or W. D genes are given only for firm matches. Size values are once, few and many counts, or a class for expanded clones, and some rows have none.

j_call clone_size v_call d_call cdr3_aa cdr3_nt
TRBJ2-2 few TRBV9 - CASSAKGPGRANTGELFF TGTGCCAGCAGCGCAAAGGGCCCAGGGCGAGCGAACACCGGGGAGCTGTTTTTT
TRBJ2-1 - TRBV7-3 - CASSLSGGSYNEQFF TGTGCCAGCAGCTTAAGCGGCGGCTCCTACAATGAGCAGTTCTTC
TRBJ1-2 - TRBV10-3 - CATPTVDSRNYTF TGTGCCACTCCGACCGTGGACAGCCGGAACTACACCTTC
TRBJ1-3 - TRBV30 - CAWSVGRATIYF TGTGCCTGGAGTGTGGGGAGGGCCACCATATATTTT
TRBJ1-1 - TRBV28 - CASDGQNTEAFF TGTGCCAGCGATGGACAGAACACTGAAGCTTTCTTT
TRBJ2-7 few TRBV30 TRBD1 CAWSDRGREQYF TGTGCCTGGAGTGACAGGGGGCGCGAGCAGTACTTC
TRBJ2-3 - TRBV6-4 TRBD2 CASSPGGAGDTQYF TGTGCCAGCAGCCCGGGGGGGGCGGGAGATACGCAGTATTTT
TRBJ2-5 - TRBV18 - CASSPQQGQETQYF TGTGCCAGCTCACCTCAACAGGGCCAGGAGACCCAGTACTTC
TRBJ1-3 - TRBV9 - CASSVGNRQGNTIYF TGTGCCAGCAGCGTAGGAAACAGACAGGGAAACACCATATATTTT
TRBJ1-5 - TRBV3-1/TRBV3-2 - CASSQDRRYQPQHF TGTGCCAGCAGCCAAGATCGTAGATATCAGCCCCAGCATTTT
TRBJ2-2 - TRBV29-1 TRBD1 CSVGQGAGTGELFF TGCAGCGTTGGACAGGGGGCAGGGACCGGGGAGCTGTTTTTT
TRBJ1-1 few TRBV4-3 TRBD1 CASSQGTGMNTEAFF TGCGCCAGCAGCCAGGGGACAGGGATGAACACTGAAGCTTTCTTT
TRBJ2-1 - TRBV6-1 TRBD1 CASSGGQYNEQFF TGTGCCAGCAGTGGGGGACAGTACAATGAGCAGTTCTTC
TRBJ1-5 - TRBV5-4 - CASSPLRRPGLPYQPQHF TGTGCCAGCAGCCCGCTTCGTCGACCGGGACTCCCTTATCAGCCCCAGCATTTT
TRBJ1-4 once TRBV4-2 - CASGLTGSSATNEKLFF TGTGCCAGCGGACTTACGGGCTCGTCTGCAACTAATGAAAAACTGTTTTTT
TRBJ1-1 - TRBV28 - CASSLVEGGYTEAFF TGTGCCAGCAGTTTAGTGGAGGGAGGGTACACTGAAGCTTTCTTT
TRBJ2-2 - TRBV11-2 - CASSSTGLEEGGELFF TGTGCCAGCAGCTCAACAGGGCTAGAAGAGGGCGGGGAGCTGTTTTTT
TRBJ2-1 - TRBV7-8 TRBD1 CASSLDRGLGDEQFF TGTGCCAGCAGCTTAGATAGGGGGCTCGGGGATGAGCAGTTCTTC
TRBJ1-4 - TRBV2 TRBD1 CASSERSDRGAKLFF TGTGCCAGCAGTGAAAGGTCGGACAGGGGGGCCAAACTGTTTTTT
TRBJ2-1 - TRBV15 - CATSRGDTGPADEQFF TGTGCCACCAGCAGAGGGGACACAGGGCCCGCTGATGAGCAGTTCTTC
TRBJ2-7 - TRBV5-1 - CASSPGGSTGEQYF TGCGCCAGCAGCCCCGGGGGTAGTACCGGCGAGCAGTACTTC
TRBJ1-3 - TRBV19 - CASIQGSSGNTIYF TGTGCCAGTATACAGGGAAGCTCTGGAAACACCATATATTTT
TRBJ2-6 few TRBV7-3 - CASSLSSGANVLTF TGTGCCAGCAGCTTAAGTTCAGGGGCCAACGTCCTGACTTTC
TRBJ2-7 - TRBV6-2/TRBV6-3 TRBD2 CASSYPAPAGGQYEQYF TGTGCCAGCAGTTATCCCGCCCCAGCGGGGGGGCAGTACGAGCAGTACTTC
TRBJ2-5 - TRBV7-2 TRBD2 CASSLAGASGQETQYF TGTGCCAGCAGCTTAGCCGGGGCTAGCGGGCAAGAGACCCAGTACTTC
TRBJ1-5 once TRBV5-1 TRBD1 CASSWTGDNQPQHF TGCGCCAGCAGCTGGACAGGGGACAATCAGCCCCAGCATTTT
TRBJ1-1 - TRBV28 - CASSQAGKSAEAFF TGTGCCAGCAGTCAGGCCGGGAAGTCGGCTGAAGCTTTCTTT
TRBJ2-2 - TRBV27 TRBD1 CASSQNTGGPGELFF TGTGCCAGCAGTCAGAACACAGGGGGCCCCGGGGAGCTGTTTTTT
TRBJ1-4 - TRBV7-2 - CASSLRAANEKLFF TGTGCCAGCAGCCTCCGAGCCGCTAATGAAAAACTGTTTTTT
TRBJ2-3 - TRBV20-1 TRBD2 CSASILRGGPTDTQYF TGCAGTGCTAGTATCTTGCGGGGGGGCCCCACAGATACGCAGTATTTT
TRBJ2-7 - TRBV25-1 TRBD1 CASKGQPYEQYF TGTGCCAGCAAGGGACAGCCCTACGAGCAGTACTTC
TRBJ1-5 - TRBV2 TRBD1 CASRGGRGFGQPQHF TGTGCCAGCAGGGGGGGCAGGGGGTTTGGTCAGCCCCAGCATTTT
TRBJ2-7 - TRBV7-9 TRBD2 CASSLEGGNDEQYF TGTGCCAGCAGCTTAGAGGGAGGGAATGACGAGCAGTACTTC
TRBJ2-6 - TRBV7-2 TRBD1 CASSPGTGEANVLTF TGTGCCAGCAGCCCCGGGACAGGAGAGGCCAACGTCCTGACTTTC
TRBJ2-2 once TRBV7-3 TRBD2 CASSPGLAPGELFF TGTGCCAGCAGCCCTGGACTAGCCCCCGGGGAGCTGTTTTTT
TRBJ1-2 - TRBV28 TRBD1 CASSFQGVYYGYTF TGTGCCAGCAGTTTCCAGGGGGTTTACTATGGCTACACCTTC
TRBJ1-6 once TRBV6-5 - CASSLEGGYNSPLHF TGTGCCAGCAGTCTCGAAGGGGGCTATAATTCACCCCTCCACTTT
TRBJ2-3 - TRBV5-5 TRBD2 CASSLEAGGTDTQYF TGTGCCAGCAGCTTGGAAGCGGGGGGCACAGATACGCAGTATTTT
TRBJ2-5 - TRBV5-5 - CASSSRDFQETQYF TGTGCCAGCAGCTCCCGGGACTTTCAAGAGACCCAGTACTTC
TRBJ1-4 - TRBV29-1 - CSVGAATNEKLFF TGCAGCGTTGGAGCCGCAACTAATGAAAAACTGTTTTTT
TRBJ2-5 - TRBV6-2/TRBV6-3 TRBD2 CASSYAAGGPRETQYF TGTGCCAGCAGTTACGCAGCGGGGGGGCCTCGGGAGACCCAGTACTTC
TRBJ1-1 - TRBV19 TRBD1 CASSMTGTSEAFF TGTGCCAGTAGTATGACAGGGACGTCTGAAGCTTTCTTT
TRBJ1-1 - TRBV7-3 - CASSLTGQGEAFF TGTGCCAGCAGCTTAACCGGCCAGGGCGAAGCTTTCTTT
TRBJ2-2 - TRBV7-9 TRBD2 CASSLRTSPNTGELFF TGTGCCAGCAGCCTAAGGACTAGCCCGAACACCGGGGAGCTGTTTTTT
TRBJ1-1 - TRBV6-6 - CASNRSPSVMDTEAFF TGTGCCAGCAATCGATCCCCCTCGGTAATGGACACTGAAGCTTTCTTT
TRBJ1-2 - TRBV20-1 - CSASDSYGYTF TGCAGTGCTAGTGACAGCTATGGCTACACCTTC
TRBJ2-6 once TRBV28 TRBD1 CASSSLRDRTSGANVLTF TGTGCCAGCAGTTCTCTCCGGGACAGGACCTCTGGGGCCAACGTCCTGACTTTC
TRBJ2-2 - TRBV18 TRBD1 CASSPRGQGAGELFF TGTGCCAGCTCACCTCGAGGACAGGGGGCCGGGGAGCTGTTTTTT
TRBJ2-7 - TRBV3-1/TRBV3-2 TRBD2 CASSQVTRGGYEQYF TGTGCCAGCAGCCAAGTAACACGGGGGGGCTACGAGCAGTACTTC
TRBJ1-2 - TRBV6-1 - CASSENQVHGYTF TGTGCCAGCAGTGAGAACCAGGTACATGGCTACACCTTC